This is a list of T cell receptor beta chains from one sample in a study of CXCR3-negative and CXCR3-positive naive CD8 T cells. Using the 5' RACE reads, TCRdb records one entry per CDR3 protein without DNA. This sample contains about 130,000 distinct CDR3 sequences. The specimen sequenced was naive CXCR3- CD8+ T cells from blood. The receptor set was obtained from a human donor in good health. Some clones in this sample may be carry-over from other donors' samples. CDR3s include the opening cysteine and the closing phenylalanine or tryptophan.

j_call v_call cdr3_aa
TRBJ1-5 TRBV29-1 CSVEEGGTGNQPQHF
TRBJ2-1 TRBV12-3/TRBV12-4 CAGGLSGTGVGEQFF
TRBJ1-2 TRBV15 CATSRDLDSLYGYTF
TRBJ1-1 TRBV7-6 CASSLAGGLTEAFF
TRBJ2-1 TRBV6-2/TRBV6-3 CASSPLGTPNEQFF
TRBJ2-7 TRBV29-1 CSVESGPYEQYF
TRBJ2-3 TRBV20-1 CSASGSRNTQYF
TRBJ2-7 TRBV5-1 CASRWGGKQYF
TRBJ2-1 TRBV12-3/TRBV12-4 CASSLSPSNNEQFF
TRBJ1-4 TRBV29-1 CSVIASGSATNEKLFF
TRBJ2-7 TRBV29-1 CSVGGATGTDYEQYF
TRBJ2-3 TRBV29-1 CSVEYGTSRTDTQYF
TRBJ2-2 TRBV29-1 CSVEVGGTNTGELFF
TRBJ2-7 TRBV3-1 CASRAHDRGGYEQYF
TRBJ1-5 TRBV6-2/TRBV6-3 CASSLGVSNQPQHF
TRBJ2-3 TRBV28 CASVPPGQGTDTQYF
TRBJ2-7 TRBV19 CASRLGVTPFYEQYF
TRBJ2-1 TRBV5-6 CASSEGLAGTYNEQFF
TRBJ2-1 TRBV7-9 CASSLIGADEQFF
TRBJ1-1 TRBV7-3 CASSLTEGVARATEAFF
TRBJ2-1 TRBV11-2 CASSLTSGRVNEQFF
TRBJ2-3 TRBV7-2 CASSLFFRLAGRVDTQYF
TRBJ2-7 TRBV28 CASSQFYEQYF
TRBJ2-3 TRBV7-6 CASSLVASGGLTDTQYF
TRBJ1-1 TRBV7-9 CASSFPQMNTEAFF
TRBJ2-1 TRBV12-3/TRBV12-4 CASQPGGDSSYNEQFF
TRBJ2-7 TRBV6-6 CASSSGRLAYEQYF
TRBJ2-5 TRBV6-5 CASRRNFQDGGQETQYF
TRBJ2-2 TRBV23-1 CASSLAGKNTGELFF
TRBJ2-1 TRBV12-3/TRBV12-4 CASSPEGLYNEQFF
TRBJ1-4 TRBV28 CASSLRGSGTANEKLFF
TRBJ2-7 TRBV30 CAWSWTSGAYEQYF
TRBJ2-3 TRBV7-9 CASSFQGYDTQYF
TRBJ2-1 TRBV5-1 CASRPPPADYNEQFF
TRBJ2-7 TRBV7-6 CASSLGAEQYF
TRBJ2-2 TRBV20-1 CSAQNAQGVRTGELFF
TRBJ1-1 TRBV20-1 CSARDLGQGNTEAFF
TRBJ1-2 TRBV4-3 CASSQVGSQGVYYGYTF
TRBJ2-5 TRBV7-9 CASSSPQGVQETQYF
TRBJ2-7 TRBV7-9 CASSFDRGYEQYF
TRBJ2-1 TRBV4-1 CASSQGFGQGADEQFF
TRBJ2-1 TRBV11-2 CASSWADGEQFF
TRBJ2-1 TRBV24-1 CATSDVGLAGVYNEQFF
TRBJ2-7 TRBV5-1 CASSPARPFGLAGGTYEQYF
TRBJ2-7 TRBV7-3 CASMIGDRAHEQYF
TRBJ2-5 TRBV7-9 CASNRIPRQGLETQYF
TRBJ2-7 TRBV4-3 CASSQGQGDEQYF
TRBJ2-2 TRBV25-1 CASSEFVGRTGELFF